A single sample gave rise to the 8 T cell receptor beta chains below, sequenced in a study of blood T cell repertoires in COVID-19. This table comes from immunoSEQ multiplex PCR, and its TCRdb copy is limited to in-frame clones, with some not included. Of about 19,000 clones listed, roughly 88% are singletons. Sequencing used peripheral blood. These receptors were taken from a human donor in a cohort sampled during active COVID-19.

In nucleotides, the CDR3 is TGTGCCATCAGTGAGTCGACTAGGGAGGAGGGCACTGAAGCTTTCTTT. Translated, it gives CAISESTREEGTEAFF. The chain has TRBV10-3 and TRBJ1-1, with D unresolved. CDR1 is ENHRY and CDR2 is SYGVKD in the germline V gene. This CDR3 is built from 16 residues. Between the trimmed V and J ends, which lost 0 bases and 4 bases, there was a span of 15 bases.

J is TRBJ1-2 and V is TRBV7-2; D possibly corresponds to TRBD1 (6 bases). Trimming removed 9 bases at V and 0 bases at J, with 17 bases between. Germline CDR1 reads SGHTA; CDR2 reads FQGNSA. The CDR3 is 15 residues long. CDR3 sequence reads: CASPPPGAPNYGYTF. The CDR3 DNA reads as TGTGCCAGTCCCCCCCCAGGGGCTCCTAACTATGGCTACACCTTC.

The V and J genes are TRBV6-5 and TRBJ1-1, with D uncertain. Germline CDR1 is MNHEY and CDR2 is SVGAGI. The CDR3 extends over 13 amino acids. The V and J ends lost 2 bases and 3 bases respectively, with 7 bases between them. The CDR3: CASSYGEYTEAFF. For the CDR3, the DNA is TGTGCCAGCAGTTACGGAGAGTACACTGAAGCTTTCTTT.

This chain's CDR3 is CASSLRQWSYTDTQYF. For the CDR3, the DNA is TGTGCCAGCAGTTTACGTCAGTGGTCTTACACAGATACGCAGTATTTT. The gene calls are TRBV28 and TRBJ2-3; no definite D call. Per germline, CDR1 MDHEN and CDR2 SYDVKM. The CDR3 contains 16 residues. Trimming took off 2 bases at V and 2 bases at J, with 14 bases between the two ends.

CDR3 region: CASSSHRDGSGNTIYF. The CDR3 DNA reads TGTGCCAGCAGCTCGCACAGGGACGGTTCTGGAAACACCATATATTTT. The chain carries TRBV13 and TRBJ1-3; D might be TRBD1 (6 bases). This CDR3 comprises 16 residues. V lost 4 bases to trimming and J lost 1 base, with 14 bases between them. Germline V lookup: CDR1 PRHDT, CDR2 FYEKMQ (reference sequence).

The chain links TRBV5-6 to TRBJ2-3; D perhaps matches TRBD2 (6 bases). This CDR3 has 16 residues. V was clipped by 1 base and J by 2 bases, with 14 bases between them. Germline V gives CDR1 SGHDT, CDR2 YYEEEE. The CDR3 reads CASSLRPSDLTDTQYF. Written as DNA, the CDR3 is TGTGCCAGCAGCTTGAGGCCTAGCGACCTCACAGATACGCAGTATTTT.

This clone qualifies as medium-sized. V usage is TRBV18 and J usage is TRBJ1-1; TRBD1 matches at 7 bases. The CDR3 extends over 13 amino acids. Per the germline V gene, CDR1 is KGHSH and CDR2 is LQKENI. The ends lost 6 bases at V and 11 bases at J; junction bases unmatched: 12. The CDR3 DNA reads as TGTGCCAGCTCGCCTCAGGGGGAGAGGTGGGCTTTCTTT. It translates to CASSPQGERWAFF.

The chain has TRBV15 and TRBJ2-3, with D possibly TRBD2 on 5 matching bases. Germline assignment: CDR1 LNHNV and CDR2 YYDKDF (reference sequence). V lost 3 bases, J lost 5 bases, and 12 bases lay in between. This CDR3 comprises 14 residues. The CDR3 sequence: CATSRPTRKDTQYF. In DNA form, the CDR3 reads TGTGCCACCAGCAGGCCCACTAGGAAAGATACGCAGTATTTT.